Below are 14 T cell receptor beta chains sequenced from a single sample in a study of response to subunit inactivated influenza vaccine. TCRdb fed the RT-PCR reads into MiXCR, producing one record per CDR3 protein. The table lists 400,000 to 550,000 distinct CDR3 sequences, 25% of them singletons. Sequencing was performed on CD4+ T cells sorted from PBMCs, taken roughly 5 days after vaccination. The receptor source for this set is a man aged 50-59 years who received an inactivated influenza vaccine.

This clonotype has more than one count but fewer than ten. CDR3 amino acids: CATITDHGLEQYF. The CDR3 nucleotides are TGTGCCACCATTACCGACCACGGCCTCGAGCAGTACTTC. This chain joins TRBV25-1 and TRBJ2-7; unclear D gene. The CDR3 loop spans 13 amino acids. Germline lookup yields CDR1 MGHDK and CDR2 SYGVNS. Trimming removed 10 bases from V and 6 bases from J, with 19 bases in between.

The J gene is TRBJ2-5, the V gene TRBV20-1, with D unresolved. V lost 4 bases to trimming and J lost 3 bases, with 21 bases between them. The CDR3 extends over 16 amino acids. Germline CDR1 DFQATT, CDR2 SNEGSKA (reference sequence). CDR3 loop: CSAITPLWYPEETQYF. The CDR3 bases are TGCAGTGCTATCACCCCGCTGTGGTATCCCGAAGAGACCCAGTACTTC.

This rearrangement joins TRBV4-3 to TRBJ2-7, with a weak D call TRBD1 (5 bases). Germline V gene data show CDR1 as LGHNA and CDR2 as YSLEER. The CDR3 runs to 15 residues. The V gene lost 0 bases and the J gene lost 0 bases, with 9 bases spanning the gap. The CDR3 protein is CASSQDLTASYEQYF. The CDR3 nucleotides read TGCGCCAGCAGCCAAGACTTGACAGCCTCCTACGAGCAGTACTTC.

This rearrangement joins TRBV12-3 or TRBV12-4 to TRBJ2-3; D remains ambiguous. The CDR3 is 15 amino acids. V was pared by 5 bases and J by 1 base, with 13 bases between. CDR3 amino acids: CASSGEGPGTDTQYF. CDR3 DNA sequence: TGTGCCAGCAGTGGGGAAGGGCCTGGCACAGATACGCAGTATTTT.

V is TRBV7-2 and J is TRBJ2-5; perhaps TRBD2 as D (5 bases). CDR3 length: 14 residues. The V gene's germline CDR1 is SGHTA and CDR2 FQGNSA. Trimming took off 2 bases at V and 2 bases at J, with 9 bases between the two ends. The CDR3 DNA reads as TGTGCCAGCAGCTTATGGAGCGGTCAAGAGACCCAGTACTTC. Translation gives CASSLWSGQETQYF.

The V and J genes are TRBV5-5 and TRBJ2-7, with TRBD2 matching over 12 bases. Trimming removed 0 bases from V and 2 bases from J; junction bases left unmatched: 3. Germline CDR1 SGHKS, CDR2 YYEKEE (reference sequence). The CDR3 length is 16 residues. The CDR3 sequence: CASSLVASGRAYEQYF. For the CDR3, the DNA is TGTGCCAGCAGCTTGGTGGCTAGCGGGAGGGCCTACGAGCAGTACTTC.

This clonotype was seen only a few times. The chain carries TRBV20-1 and TRBJ2-1; D may match TRBD1 or TRBD2 (5 bases each). Per the germline V gene, CDR1 is DFQATT and CDR2 is SNEGSKA (reference sequence). The CDR3 extends over 15 amino acids. The germline V and J ends were trimmed by 6 bases and 5 bases, with 20 bases remaining between them. The CDR3 nucleotides read TGCAGTGCGGGACCGATAGCAGACATTAACAATGAGCAGTTCTTC. It specifies CSAGPIADINNEQFF.

In this sample, this clonotype turned up a few times. The chain joins TRBV7-9 to TRBJ2-7; 12 bases match TRBD2. CDR3 size: 16 residues. CDR1 is SEHNR and CDR2 is FQNEAQ in the germline V gene (reference sequence). V gave up 0 bases and J gave up 7 bases; unmatched junction bases: 7. In nucleotides, the CDR3 is TGTGCCAGCAGCTTAGCCCCTCCTAGCGGGGGGGCAGAGCAGTACTTC. Its protein product is CASSLAPPSGGAEQYF.

This clonotype is a singleton in its sample. The V gene is TRBV7-2, the J gene TRBJ2-5, with D perhaps TRBD2 (7 bases). Trimming pared 6 bases from V and 0 bases from J, leaving 14 bases between. The V gene's germline CDR1 is SGHTA and CDR2 FQGNSA. The CDR3 runs 15 residues. DNA for the CDR3: TGTGCCAGCAGAGAGGGGGGAGGGTACCAAGAGACCCAGTACTTC. It codes for CASREGGGYQETQYF.

The chain uses TRBV20-1 and TRBJ1-5; tentative D call: TRBD1 (5 bases). Germline V gene sequence: CDR1 DFQATT, CDR2 SNEGSKA (reference sequence). This CDR3 is 16 amino acids long. V shed 0 bases and J shed 0 bases, with 12 bases lying between them. The CDR3 region is CSARDRPGLSNQPQHF. CDR3 coding DNA: TGCAGTGCTAGAGATCGTCCAGGGCTTAGCAATCAGCCCCAGCATTTT.

Turning to this clonotype: One junction end disagrees with the germline gene, perhaps due to a read error. The chain joins TRBV6-2 or TRBV6-3 to TRBJ1-1; 9 nucleotides match TRBD1. Germline CDR1 is MNHEY and CDR2 is SVGEGT. The CDR3 is 14 amino acids. The CDR3 region has the DNA TGTGCCAGCAGTTACCTCGGGACAGGGACTGTAGCTTTCTTT. Protein: CASSYLGTGTVAFF.

The chain couples TRBV7-2 to TRBJ2-7, with 10 bases lining up with TRBD2. V shed 0 bases and J 3 bases; nucleotides not matched to a gene: 5. Germline V lookup: CDR1 SGHTA, CDR2 FQGNSA. The CDR3 spans 16 residues. CDR3 coding DNA: TGTGCCAGCAGCTTAGCGCGTCTAGCGGGAGACTACGAGCAGTACTTC. Its translation: CASSLARLAGDYEQYF.

This sequence joins TRBV5-1 and TRBJ1-3; D gene ambiguous. The V end lost 1 base, the J end lost 0 bases, and 8 bases lay between the germline ends. Germline CDR1 is SGHRS and CDR2 is YFSETQ. The CDR3 consists of 15 residues. As DNA, the CDR3 is TGCGCCAGCAGCTTGTACGGGGACTCTGGAAACACCATATATTTT. The encoded protein is CASSLYGDSGNTIYF.

The chain combines TRBV20-1 with TRBJ1-6; the match to TRBD1 covers 7 bases. The V gene end was trimmed by 5 bases and the J gene end by 5 bases; junction bases not matched to a gene: 9. CDR3 length: 15 residues. Germline V gene sequence: CDR1 DFQATT, CDR2 SNEGSKA (reference sequence). CDR3 amino acids: CSAARTGGNNSPLHF. The CDR3 nucleotides are TGCAGTGCTGCCCGGACAGGTGGGAATAATTCACCCCTCCACTTT.